This T cell receptor beta chain emerged from a study of T cell responses to AZD1222 COVID-19 vaccine. Study results and limitations: AZD1222 recipients seropositive at baseline numbered only six.

Germline values: CDR1 LNHNV, CDR2 YYDKDF (reference sequence). The CDR3 loop spans 15 amino acids. Trimming shortened V by 0 bases and J by 4 bases, and 13 bases separated the two germline ends. As concerns this clone: Its target is unknown.

Method: immunoSEQ multiplex PCR; TCRdb's copy keeps in-frame clones and lacks some. The table includes approximately 110,000 clones, approximately 89% detected once. The chain carries TRBV15 and TRBJ2-7; D is possibly TRBD2 (6 bases). This material consisted of peripheral blood, taken 28 days after the second AZD1222 dose. The TCR sequence derives from an adult who received the AZD1222 COVID-19 vaccine. The CDR3 loop is CATSRERGPEYEQYF. For the CDR3, the DNA is TGTGCCACCAGCAGAGAGCGGGGACCTGAGTACGAGCAGTACTTC. The full variable domain, completed using reference TRBV15 and TRBJ2-7, is DAMVIQNPRYQVTQFGKPVTLSCSQTLNHNVMYWYQQKSSQAPKLLFHYYDKDFNNEADTPDNFQSRRPNTSFCFLDIRSPGLGDTAMYLCATSRERGPEYEQYFGPGTRLTVT.